These T cell receptor beta chains were read from a single sample in a study of CXCR3-negative and CXCR3-positive naive CD8 T cells. TCRdb reprocessed the 5' RACE reads, keeping one entry per CDR3 protein, no DNA. The sample spans 45,000 to 65,000 distinct CDR3 sequences; the ten largest clones claim more than 1.3%. The specimen sequenced was naive CXCR3- CD8+ T cells from blood. All receptors come from a human donor in good health. Some clones in this sample may be carry-over from other donors' samples. The CDR3 runs from the conserved cysteine through the conserved F or W.

>TRBJ2-2|TRBV21-1
CASSWDGHDPAANTGELFF
>TRBJ2-2|TRBV7-9
CASSLSGTGELFF
>TRBJ1-6|TRBV27
CASSVREDSPLHF
>TRBJ2-1|TRBV12-3/TRBV12-4
CASSSTSGIYNEQFF
>TRBJ1-2|TRBV4-3
CASSQTGTVSLRGYTF
>TRBJ2-2|TRBV5-3
CARSLFLGQLRWTGELFF
>TRBJ1-1|TRBV7-9
CASSFGQGASEAFF
>TRBJ1-1|TRBV5-1
CASSLGGGLSNTEAFF
>TRBJ2-1|TRBV20-1
CSASLLGNSPFDEQFF
>TRBJ1-1|TRBV29-1
CSVEAEGPNTEAFF
>TRBJ2-1|TRBV3-1
CASSQETVNEQFF
>TRBJ2-3|TRBV15
CATSRVLALEGDTQYF
>TRBJ2-1|TRBV15
CATSRGAVSYNEQFF
>TRBJ2-7|TRBV7-2
CASSLVWGQGASYEQYF
>TRBJ2-7|TRBV7-9
CASSLGSPEQYF
>TRBJ2-1|TRBV29-1
CSVGGTGTEQFF
>TRBJ2-1|TRBV6-6
CASSPGQEQFF
>TRBJ2-3|TRBV20-1
CSARDPLVALADTQYF
>TRBJ2-4|TRBV5-5
CASSWGPGQGNIQYF
>TRBJ1-1|TRBV7-9
CASSPAPGYAEAFF
>TRBJ2-5|TRBV12-3/TRBV12-4
CASSVRQKETQYF
>TRBJ1-2|TRBV4-1
CASSQDLAVGYTF
>TRBJ2-1|TRBV19
CASSLGQGAVSNEQFF
>TRBJ2-3|TRBV30
CAWSVSGGADTQYF
>TRBJ2-1|TRBV6-4
CASSVRGGGSYNEQFF
>TRBJ2-7|TRBV6-9
CASSYQGLSYEQYF
>TRBJ2-7|TRBV28
CASSTPRGYEQYF
>TRBJ1-1|TRBV12-3/TRBV12-4
CASSFGGTEAFF
>TRBJ2-1|TRBV6-5
CASSYSGLPSDEQFF
>TRBJ2-3|TRBV19
CASSIGLLRDTQYF
>TRBJ2-3|TRBV29-1
CSFQGSTDTQYF
>TRBJ2-5|TRBV5-6
CASSLAHTGTYGETQYF
>TRBJ2-7|TRBV15
CATSRDLTGGGSYEQYF
>TRBJ2-6|TRBV6-5
CASSSWLSGANVLTF
>TRBJ2-7|TRBV30
CAWSFGDYEQYF
>TRBJ1-2|TRBV7-2
CASSLDIPGVGYTF
>TRBJ2-7|TRBV29-1
CSVEDGDSLSIYEQYF
>TRBJ2-5|TRBV7-6
CASSAGLAGGGETQYF
>TRBJ2-7|TRBV29-1
CSARTGQSYEQYF
>TRBJ2-7|TRBV5-1
CASSLEGRPYEQYF
>TRBJ1-1|TRBV28
CASSLLQGDTEAFF
>TRBJ2-5|TRBV29-1
CSSTGAETQYF